The 15 T cell receptor beta chains reported below all come from one sample, sequenced in a study of cytomegalovirus exposure and HLA in healthy donors. PCR amplification relied on 60 Vbeta primers (plus 13 Jbeta primers). TCRdb keeps only in-frame clones here, not all; method: immunoSEQ multiplex PCR. Here the sample spans about 140,000 clones, approximately 80% being singletons. Sequencing used PBMCs. All receptors come from a man aged 35 to 55 in good health and CMV-seronegative.

This clone was picked up a small number of times. The chain recombines TRBV7-2 with TRBJ2-1; 10 bases agree with TRBD2. V dropped 0 bases and J dropped 10; count of bases not matched to a gene: 9. The CDR3 covers 16 residues. CDR1 and CDR2 (germline): SGHTA, FQGNSA. The CDR3 loop reads CASSLAASGGVGEQFF. The CDR3 DNA reads as TGTGCCAGCAGCTTAGCGGCCAGCGGGGGGGTAGGGGAGCAGTTCTTC.

J is TRBJ2-4 and V is TRBV10-1; 9 positions match TRBD2. The germline V gene encodes CDR1 WNHNN and CDR2 SYGVQD (reference sequence). This CDR3 spans 19 amino acids. The ends lost 7 bases at V and 0 bases at J; junction bases unmatched: 16. The chain's CDR3 is CASKGEWLAGSIAKNIQYF. The CDR3, as DNA: TGCGCCAGCAAGGGAGAGTGGCTAGCGGGGTCTATAGCCAAAAACATTCAGTACTTC.

The rearrangement uses TRBV7-9 and TRBJ2-3; 8 nucleotides match TRBD2. There are 17 residues in the CDR3. Per germline, CDR1 SEHNR and CDR2 FQNEAQ (reference sequence). The V gene end was trimmed by 2 bases and the J gene end by 2 bases; junction bases not matched to a gene: 9. CDR3 sequence: CASSLWTGGGYTDTQYF. Written as DNA, the CDR3 is TGTGCCAGCAGCTTATGGACGGGGGGGGGCTACACAGATACGCAGTATTTT.

In this sample, this clone turned up a few times. V usage is TRBV29-1 and J usage is TRBJ2-5; 10 nucleotides align to TRBD2. Germline CDR1 reads SQVTM; CDR2 reads ANQGSEA. The junction had 7 bases not matched to a gene; V was cut back by 4 bases and J by 5 bases. This CDR3 comprises 14 residues. The CDR3 spells CSVVPSGGRETQYF. CDR3 bases: TGCAGCGTTGTGCCTAGCGGGGGACGGGAGACCCAGTACTTC.

With regard to this clone: Distinct nucleotide sequences in the sample also encode this CDR3. The CDR3 nucleotides are TGTGCCAGCAGCTTGGCCACAGCCTCGGCCTACGAGCAGTACTTC. The encoded protein is CASSLATASAYEQYF. The chain is built from TRBV5-5 and TRBJ2-7; D unresolved. The CDR3 has 15 amino acids. From germline, CDR1 is SGHKS and CDR2 YYEKEE (reference sequence). V shed 0 bases and J shed 2 bases, with 12 bases lying between them.

The gene calls are TRBV19 and TRBJ2-7; D might be TRBD2 (6 bases). Trimming removed 4 bases from V and 0 bases from J, with 16 bases in between. CDR1 is LNHDA, CDR2 SQIVND, per germline (reference sequence). This CDR3 is built from 16 residues. The CDR3 DNA is TGTGCCAGTAGTACTACGGGACTGATAAGCTCCTACGAGCAGTACTTC. Its protein product is CASSTTGLISSYEQYF.

This clone has a handful of counts. The chain links TRBV30 to TRBJ2-7; D not resolved. This CDR3 comprises 11 residues. Trimming took off 2 bases at V and 5 bases at J, with 7 bases between the two ends. Per germline, CDR1 GTSNPN and CDR2 SVGIG (reference sequence). For the CDR3, the DNA is TGTGCCTGGAGTAGCCGGGACGAGCAGTACTTC. Translating it yields CAWSSRDEQYF.

This chain joins TRBV28 and TRBJ2-3; D gene uncertain. Trimming left V 6 bases short and J 6 bases short, with 10 bases between. The CDR3 is 12 amino acids. Germline V gene lookup returns CDR1 MDHEN and CDR2 SYDVKM. The CDR3 spells CASRETEDTQYF. CDR3 in DNA: TGTGCCAGCAGGGAAACGGAGGATACGCAGTATTTT.

This rearrangement joins TRBV28 to TRBJ1-1, with D unclear. The CDR3 has 13 amino acids. Germline CDR1 MDHEN, CDR2 SYDVKM. The V and J ends lost 3 bases and 5 bases respectively, with 10 bases between them. CDR3 region: CASSFRGLTEAFF. CDR3 bases: TGTGCCAGCAGTTTCCGGGGTTTGACTGAAGCTTTCTTT.

This chain links TRBV10-2 with TRBJ1-1; 8 bases map to TRBD1. The ends lost 6 bases at V and 0 bases at J; junction bases unmatched: 18. Germline lookup yields CDR1 WSHSY and CDR2 SAAADI. The CDR3 has 19 amino acids. The CDR3 DNA sequence: TGCGCCAGCAGGGGGTCAGAAGGACAGGGCCAGGCCATGAACACTGAAGCTTTCTTT. This codes for CASRGSEGQGQAMNTEAFF.

This clone has more than one count but fewer than ten. J is TRBJ2-7 and V is TRBV5-6; D gene ambiguous. The CDR3 consists of 13 residues. Trimming left V 8 bases short and J 6 bases short, with 18 bases between. The germline gives CDR1 SGHDT, CDR2 YYEEEE. In DNA form, the CDR3 reads TGTGCCAGTAGTCCAGGATCGCTGGTCGAGCAGTACTTC. As protein: CASSPGSLVEQYF.

The chain combines TRBV4-1 with TRBJ1-2; tentative D call: TRBD1 (5 bases). From germline, CDR1 is MGHRA and CDR2 YSYEKL. The CDR3 loop spans 16 amino acids. V was trimmed by 0 bases and J by 6 bases, leaving 17 bases between them. CDR3 bases: TGCGCCAGCAGCCAAGATTGGTCCGGCGGGGCACATGGCTACACCTTC. It encodes CASSQDWSGGAHGYTF.

Only a few counts were recorded for this clone. The chain combines TRBV5-1 with TRBJ2-5; TRBD1 aligns across 8 bases. This CDR3 has 16 residues. Germline trimming cut 3 bases from V and 4 bases from J; bases unmatched to any gene: 11. Germline V gene lookup returns CDR1 SGHRS and CDR2 YFSETQ. This CDR3 reads CASSSTGQGWGETQYF. CDR3 nucleotides: TGCGCCAGCAGCTCGACCGGACAGGGCTGGGGAGAGACCCAGTACTTC. Full variable domain (rest looked up from reference TRBV5-1 and TRBJ2-5): KAGVTQTPRYLIKTRGQQVTLSCSPISGHRSVSWYQQTPGQGLQFLFEYFSETQRNKGNFPGRFSGRQFSNSRSEMNVSTLELGDSALYLCASSSTGQGWGETQYFGPGTRLLVL.

The chain is built from TRBV28 and TRBJ1-6, with TRBD1 matching 9 bases. The CDR3 has 14 residues. In germline, CDR1 is MDHEN, CDR2 SYDVKM. V lost 8 bases and J lost 10; bases outside the gene matches: 9. The CDR3 loop reads CASEEQGADSPLHF. In DNA form, the CDR3 reads TGTGCCAGCGAGGAACAGGGGGCGGACTCACCCCTCCACTTT. The whole variable domain, remainder taken from reference TRBV28 and TRBJ1-6, is DVKVTQSSRYLVKRTGEKVFLECVQDMDHENMFWYRQDPGLGLRLIYFSYDVKMKEKGDIPEGYSVSREKKERFSLILESASTNQTSMYLCASEEQGADSPLHFGNGTRLTVT.

Points on this clone: One junction end disagrees with the germline gene, perhaps due to a read error. The gene calls are TRBV7-9 and TRBJ2-7; D ambiguous. Germline CDR1 reads SEHNR; CDR2 reads FQNEAQ (reference sequence). The length of the CDR3 is 16 residues. The DNA for the CDR3 is TGTTCCAGCAGCTCCTCAATAGCCGGCGTCGATGGGGAGCAGTACTTC. Amino acid sequence: CSSSSSIAGVDGEQYF.